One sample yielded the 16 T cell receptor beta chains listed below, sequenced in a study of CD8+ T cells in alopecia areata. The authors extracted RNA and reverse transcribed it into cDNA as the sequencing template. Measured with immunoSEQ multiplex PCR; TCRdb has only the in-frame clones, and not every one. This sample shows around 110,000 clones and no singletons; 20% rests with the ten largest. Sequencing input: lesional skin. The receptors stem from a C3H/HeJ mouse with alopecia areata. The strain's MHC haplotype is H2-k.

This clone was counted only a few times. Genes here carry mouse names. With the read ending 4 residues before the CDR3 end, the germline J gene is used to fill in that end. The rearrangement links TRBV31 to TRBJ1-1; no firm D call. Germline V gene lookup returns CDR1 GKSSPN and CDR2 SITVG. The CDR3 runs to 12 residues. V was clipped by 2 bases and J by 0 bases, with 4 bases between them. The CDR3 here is CAWSSTNTEVFF. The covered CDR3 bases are TGTGCCTGGAGTTCAACAAACACA.

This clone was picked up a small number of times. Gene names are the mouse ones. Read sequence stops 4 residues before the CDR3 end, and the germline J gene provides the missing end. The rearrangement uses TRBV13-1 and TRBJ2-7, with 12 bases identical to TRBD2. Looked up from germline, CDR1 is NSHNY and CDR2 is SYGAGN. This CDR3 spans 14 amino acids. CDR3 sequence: CASSDWGGVYEQYF. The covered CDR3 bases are TGTGCCAGCAGCGACTGGGGGGGCGTGTAT.

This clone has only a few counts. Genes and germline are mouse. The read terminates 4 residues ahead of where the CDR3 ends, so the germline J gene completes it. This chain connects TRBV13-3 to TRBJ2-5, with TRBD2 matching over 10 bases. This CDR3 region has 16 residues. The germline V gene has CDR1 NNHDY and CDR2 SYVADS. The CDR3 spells CASSDARLGGEDTQYF. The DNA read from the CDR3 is TGTGCCAGCAGTGATGCCCGACTGGGGGGCGAAGAC.

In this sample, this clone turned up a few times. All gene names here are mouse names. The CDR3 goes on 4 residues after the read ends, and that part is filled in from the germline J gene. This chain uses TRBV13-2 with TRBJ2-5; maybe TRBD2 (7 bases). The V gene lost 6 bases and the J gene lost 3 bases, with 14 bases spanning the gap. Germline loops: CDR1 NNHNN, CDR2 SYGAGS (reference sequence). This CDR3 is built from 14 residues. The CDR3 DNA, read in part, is TGTGCCAGCGTACCCTGGGGGCAGCAAGAC. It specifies CASVPWGQQD. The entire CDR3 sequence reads CASVPWGQQDTQYF.

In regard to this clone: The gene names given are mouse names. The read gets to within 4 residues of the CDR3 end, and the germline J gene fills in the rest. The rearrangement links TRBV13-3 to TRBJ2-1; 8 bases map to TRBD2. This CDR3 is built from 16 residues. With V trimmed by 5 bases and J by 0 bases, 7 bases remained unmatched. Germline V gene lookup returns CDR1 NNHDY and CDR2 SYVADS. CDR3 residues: CASSQYWGNNYAEQFF. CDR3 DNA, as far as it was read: TGTGCCAGCAGCCAATACTGGGGGAATAACTATGCT.

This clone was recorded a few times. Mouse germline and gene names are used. The CDR3 bases that were read are TGTGCCAGCAGTGATTTCAGGGGAGTGGGCACA. Protein sequence: CASSDFRGVGT. The CDR3 in its entirety is CASSDFRGVGTEVFF. The rearrangement links TRBV13-3 to TRBJ1-1; D might be TRBD1 (6 bases). The missing CDR3 end, 4 residues past where the read stops, is filled in from the germline J gene. Trimming stripped 1 base from V and 4 bases from J, with 14 bases between. The CDR3 has 15 residues. Germline V gene lookup returns CDR1 NNHDY and CDR2 SYVADS.

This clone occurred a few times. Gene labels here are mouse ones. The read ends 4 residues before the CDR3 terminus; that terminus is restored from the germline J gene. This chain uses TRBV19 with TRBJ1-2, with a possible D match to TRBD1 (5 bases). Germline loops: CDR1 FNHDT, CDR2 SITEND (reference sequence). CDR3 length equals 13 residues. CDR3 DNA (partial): TGTGCCAGCAGTATAGGAGGGGTTTCC. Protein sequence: CASSIGGVS. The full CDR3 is CASSIGGVSDYTF.

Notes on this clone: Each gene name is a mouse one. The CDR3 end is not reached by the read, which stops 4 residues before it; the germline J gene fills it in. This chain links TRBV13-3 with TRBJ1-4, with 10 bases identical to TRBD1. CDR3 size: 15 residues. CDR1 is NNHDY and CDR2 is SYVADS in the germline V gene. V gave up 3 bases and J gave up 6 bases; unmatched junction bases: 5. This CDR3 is CASSVRDRGHERLFF. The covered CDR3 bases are TGTGCCAGCAGTGTAAGGGACAGGGGTCACGAA.

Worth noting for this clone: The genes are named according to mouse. The part of the CDR3 DNA that was read is TGTGCCAGCAGCCCTGGGGGGAAC. As protein: CASSPGGN. The entire CDR3 reads CASSPGGNTLYF. The J gene is TRBJ2-4, the V gene TRBV14; TRBD2 matches 8 bases. The CDR3 end falls 4 residues outside the read, so it is completed with the germline J gene. Germline V lookup: CDR1 SGHDT, CDR2 FRDEAV. The length of the CDR3 is 12 residues.

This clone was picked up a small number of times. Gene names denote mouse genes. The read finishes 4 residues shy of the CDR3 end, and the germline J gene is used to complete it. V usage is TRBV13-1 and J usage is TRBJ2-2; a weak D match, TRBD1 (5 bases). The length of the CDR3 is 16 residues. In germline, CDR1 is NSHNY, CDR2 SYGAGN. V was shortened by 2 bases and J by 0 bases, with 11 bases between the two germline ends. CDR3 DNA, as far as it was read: TGTGCCAGCAGTGAGCACAGGTCCGCAAACACCGGG. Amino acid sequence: CASSEHRSANTG. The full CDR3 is CASSEHRSANTGQLYF.

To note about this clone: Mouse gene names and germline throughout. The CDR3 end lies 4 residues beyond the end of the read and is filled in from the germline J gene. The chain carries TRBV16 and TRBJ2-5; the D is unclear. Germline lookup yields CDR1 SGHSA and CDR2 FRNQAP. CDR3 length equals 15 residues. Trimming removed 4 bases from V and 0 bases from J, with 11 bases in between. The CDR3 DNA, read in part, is TGTGCAAGCAGCTCCCTCGACATTAACCAAGAC. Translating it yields CASSSLDINQD. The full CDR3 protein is CASSSLDINQDTQYF.

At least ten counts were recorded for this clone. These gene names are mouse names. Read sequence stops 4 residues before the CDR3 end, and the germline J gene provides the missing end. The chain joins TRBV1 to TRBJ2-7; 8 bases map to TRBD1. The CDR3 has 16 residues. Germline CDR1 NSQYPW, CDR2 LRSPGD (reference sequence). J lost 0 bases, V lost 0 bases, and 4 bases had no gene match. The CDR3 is CTCSADRQGSSYEQYF. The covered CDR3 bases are TGCACCTGCAGTGCAGATCGACAGGGGAGCTCCTAT.

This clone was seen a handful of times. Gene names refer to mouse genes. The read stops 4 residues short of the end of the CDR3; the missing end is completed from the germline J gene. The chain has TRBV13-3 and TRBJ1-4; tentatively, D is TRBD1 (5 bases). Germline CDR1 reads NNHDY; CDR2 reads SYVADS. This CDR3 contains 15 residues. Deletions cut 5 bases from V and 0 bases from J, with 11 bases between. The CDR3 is CASSEARVSNERLFF. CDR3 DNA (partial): TGTGCCAGCAGCGAGGCCAGGGTTTCCAACGAA.

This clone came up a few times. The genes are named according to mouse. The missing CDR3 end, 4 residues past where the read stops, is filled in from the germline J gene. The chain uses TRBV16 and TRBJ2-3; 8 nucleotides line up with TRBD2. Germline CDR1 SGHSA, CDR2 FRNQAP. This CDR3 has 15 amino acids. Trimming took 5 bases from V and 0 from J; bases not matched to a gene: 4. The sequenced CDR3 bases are TGTGCAAGCAGCCCGGGACTGGTTAGTGCAGAA. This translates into CASSPGLVSAE. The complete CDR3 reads CASSPGLVSAETLYF. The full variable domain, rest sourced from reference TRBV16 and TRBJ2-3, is NAGVIQTPRHKVTGKGQEATLWCEPISGHSAVFWYRQTIVQGLEFLTYFRNQAPIDDSGMPKERFSAQMPNQSHSTLKIQSTQPQDSAVYLCASSPGLVSAETLYFGSGTRLTVL.

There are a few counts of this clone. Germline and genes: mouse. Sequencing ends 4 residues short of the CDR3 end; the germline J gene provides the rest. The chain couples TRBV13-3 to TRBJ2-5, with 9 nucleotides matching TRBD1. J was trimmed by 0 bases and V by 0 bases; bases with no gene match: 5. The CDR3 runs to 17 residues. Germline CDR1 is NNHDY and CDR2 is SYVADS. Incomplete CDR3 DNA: TGTGCCAGCAGTGATGCAAGGGACAGGGAGAACCAAGAC. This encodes CASSDARDRENQD. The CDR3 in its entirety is CASSDARDRENQDTQYF.

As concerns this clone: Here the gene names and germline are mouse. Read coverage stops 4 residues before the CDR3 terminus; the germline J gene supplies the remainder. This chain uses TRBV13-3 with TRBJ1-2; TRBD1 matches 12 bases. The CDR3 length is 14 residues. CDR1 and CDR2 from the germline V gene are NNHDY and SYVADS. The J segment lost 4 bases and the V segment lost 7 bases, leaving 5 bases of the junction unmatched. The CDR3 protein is CASGTGGAGSDYTF. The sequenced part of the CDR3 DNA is TGTGCCAGCGGGACAGGGGGCGCAGGCTCC.